A single TCR beta chain is shown here with its context. Its target is not known. The donors gave bone marrow, and they were healthy. This entry belongs to a study of cytomegalovirus exposure and HLA in healthy donors. The CDR3 runs to 17 residues. The germline CDR1 and CDR2 sequences are GTSNPN and SVGIG (reference sequence). The V gene end was trimmed by 7 bases and the J gene end by 0 bases; junction bases not matched to a gene: 9. Study-level points and caveats: Later analysis associated a missense DCLRE1C variant with TCR beta V- and J-gene trimming.

PCR involved 60 Vbeta and 13 Jbeta primers. The protocol was immunoSEQ multiplex PCR, while the TCRdb copy is restricted to in-frame clones and leaves out a portion. The sample includes approximately 150,000 clones, around two thirds of them seen just once. The sample consisted of PBMCs. The origin of this receptor is a male donor in good health and CMV-seronegative. V is TRBV30 and J is TRBJ2-1, with TRBD2 matching 13 bases. The CDR3: CAFLTSGGPSSYNEQFF. The DNA for the CDR3 is TGTGCCTTCCTGACTAGCGGGGGGCCGAGCTCCTACAATGAGCAGTTCTTC.